Presented here are 4 T cell receptor beta chains from one specimen sequenced in a study of blood T cell repertoires in COVID-19. Only in-frame clones appear in the TCRdb table, and some are missing; sequencing was by immunoSEQ multiplex PCR. The sample carries roughly 230,000 clones, more than 75% recorded once. The sequencing sample was made of peripheral blood. The source of these receptors is a man aged 35 to 55 with acute or convalescent COVID-19.

The V and J genes are TRBV9 and TRBJ2-5; 8 bases fit TRBD2. This CDR3 has 16 amino acids. Germline V gives CDR1 SGDLS, CDR2 YYNGEE. Unmatched junction bases numbered 9, after V lost 1 base and J lost 4 bases. CDR3 nucleotide sequence: TGTGCCAGCAGCGTAACCAGCGGGGGCCCTCGAGAGACCCAGTACTTC. Its protein product is CASSVTSGGPRETQYF.

The chain couples TRBV2 to TRBJ1-4; D gene unclear. CDR1 and CDR2 (germline): SNHLY, FYNNEI. This CDR3 is 11 amino acids long. Trimming removed 5 bases from V and 6 bases from J, with 4 bases in between. The CDR3 nucleotides are TGTGCCAGCAGTCCAGATGAAAAACTGTTTTTT. Translated, it gives CASSPDEKLFF.

The genes are TRBV9 and TRBJ2-3, with 12 bases aligning to TRBD2. Germline assignment: CDR1 SGDLS and CDR2 YYNGEE. This CDR3 is built from 16 residues. V gave up 0 bases and J gave up 3 bases; unmatched junction bases: 2. Here the CDR3 DNA reads TGTGCCAGCAGCGTAGCCGGACTAGCGGGGACAGATACGCAGTATTTT. Translation gives CASSVAGLAGTDTQYF.

The rearrangement uses TRBV18 and TRBJ1-4, with TRBD1 identical over 9 bases. The V segment lost 4 bases and the J segment 8 bases; nucleotides outside the gene matches: 14. Germline V gene data show CDR1 as KGHSH and CDR2 as LQKENI. CDR3 length equals 17 residues. CDR3 residues: CASSLIYIRDRAEKLFF. The CDR3 nucleotides are TGTGCCAGCTCACTCATTTATATCCGGGACAGGGCGGAAAAACTGTTTTTT.